This TCR gamma chain is drawn from a study of Vδ1+ human thymocytes. Broader study findings: Unlike peripheral blood Vdelta1+ controls, thymic delta-chain sequences included 20% to 25% Vdelta2 and few Vdelta3. Many TRG clonotypes were shared between donors; TRD repertoires were essentially private. Thymic TRG and TRD repertoires appeared highly polyclonal, with Gaussian CDR3 length distributions.

Germline V lookup: CDR1 EGSNGY, CDR2 YDSYNSKV. Losses at the gene ends were 0 bases for V and 2 bases for J; bases not matched to a gene: 6. The CDR3 spans 16 residues. Only a few counts were recorded for this clone. Its specificity is not known. RNA was extracted from the cells and then reverse transcribed. Pooled V-gene forward primers with one constant-region reverse primer generated the CDR3 amplicons by multiplex PCR. TCRdb fed the multiplex PCR reads into CATT to redo clone calling. This sample has tens of thousands of gamma-chain clones, with around 20% found just once. Purity of the sorted Vdelta1+ thymocytes ranged from roughly 98% to 99.6%.

The sample taken for sequencing was Vdelta1+ gamma-delta thymocytes from the thymus. This sample's subset: FACS-sorted CD3+ TCRalphabeta- TCRVdelta1+ TCRVdelta2- thymocytes. This TCR came from a girl under three years old who had congenital heart surgery. The rearrangement links TRGV2 to TRGJP1. The chain's CDR3 is CATWDGQRTTGWFKIF. The CDR3 DNA is TGTGCCACCTGGGACGGGCAACGGACCACTGGTTGGTTCAAGATATTT.